The T cell receptor beta chain under discussion was sequenced for a study of T cell clonality in common variable immunodeficiency (dated by TCRdb to between 2015 and 2016). On the study overall, not on this receptor specifically: Reportedly, TCRbeta sequences from CVID had fewer deletions and N-nucleotide insertions, and highly modified clones with 13 or more V deletions were absent from CVID. Correlations of repertoire features with clinical complications were constrained by heterogeneity among patients within the CVID cohort. Even though DNA input was equal, the average per sample came to 75,000 to 95,000 unique sequences for controls compared with 25,000 to 35,000 for CVID samples. Fewer TCRbeta clones were shared among CVID subjects than among healthy controls (p < 0.0001). TCRbeta clonality was higher in CVID subjects than in healthy controls (t-test p = 0.018), and the increase was most characteristic of about a third of subjects. According to the authors, finding the cause of the higher clonality in CVID would require sequencing the repertoires of T cell subpopulations.

A word on this clone: Its antigen has not been determined. The read terminates 3 residues ahead of where the CDR3 ends, so the germline J gene completes it.

CVID was diagnosed by standard criteria: serum IgG, IgA and/or IgM reduced below normal range, plus specific antibody deficiency. A total of about 44 subjects (approximately 15 female and 30 or so male; age range roughly 9 to 70 years, mean age roughly 40) were included in the CVID group. Predominantly Caucasian heritage was noted among both the CVID patients and the healthy controls. All CVID subjects had received replacement immunoglobulin therapy for at least one year at the time of study participation. When blood was collected, none of the CVID subjects were ill or on immunomodulatory or immunosuppressive medication. From each donor, roughly 5 to 8 ml of heparinized peripheral whole blood was collected. TCRbeta CDR3 repertoires were sequenced from genomic DNA of adults with common variable immune deficiency (CVID) and healthy adult controls. Diluted blood was density-centrifuged over Hypaque 1077 or Ficoll-Paque to isolate peripheral blood mononuclear cells. Genomic DNA was obtained from unsorted mononuclear cells through either Qiagen column purification or a centrifugation-based method.

For sequencing input, CVID and control samples contributed equivalent amounts of genomic DNA. For every sample, a 60 bp segment covering the rearranged TCRbeta CDR3 region was amplified and then sequenced. The immunoSEQ assay, a bias-corrected multiplex PCR combined with high-throughput sequencing, was used to amplify TCRbeta. The original methods were these. Each unique nucleotide sequence was treated as a clone and annotated with V, D and J genes, copy number and frequency. Sequences were labeled productive if in frame, and non-productive if out of frame or containing stop codons. As previously described, clonality was computed from Shannon's entropy. The predicted amino acid sequences of productive clones were used to derive the mean CDR3 Kyte-Doolittle hydropathy. Scaled V gene usage was hierarchically clustered using Manhattan distance and complete linkage with the R hclust function. To assess clone sharing by CDR3 amino acid sequence, 12 repertoires per group were resampled over 100 rounds. Repertoires were searched for roughly 70 published EBV-specific and nearly 250 published CMV-specific TCRbeta sequences. Analysis left out a couple of CVID samples that produced under 10,000 sequences, so a few dozen CVID repertoires remained. Imported from immuneACCESS, the table was reduced by TCRdb to in-frame sequences with V and J called. These copies leave out some clones; in studies compared against another copy, an unresolved V gene accounts for under half, and the cause of the remainder is not known. V and J calls and clone size come straight from that table; D and trimming were deduced from the DNA. The sample table on file contains fewer than 20,000 clones. Roughly 5.2% of the sample rests with the top ten.

Measured from the cysteine to the phenylalanine, the CDR3 is 17 residues long. Only the CDR3 bases that were read are kept: 42 of them, in frame from base 1. V is cut back by 5 bases and J by 2 bases, with 13 bases in the junction unmatched. CDR1 LNHDA and CDR2 SQIVND are derived from the germline V gene (reference sequence). The sample was peripheral blood mononuclear cells. The rearranged chain carries TRBV19 and TRBJ2-7; 9 bases in between match TRBD1. This receptor was taken from a human donor with common variable immunodeficiency. CDR3 reads: CASSPASGQGVAYEQYF. The CDR3 bases that were read are TGTGCCAGTAGTCCCGCTTCGGGACAGGGAGTTGCCTACGAG.